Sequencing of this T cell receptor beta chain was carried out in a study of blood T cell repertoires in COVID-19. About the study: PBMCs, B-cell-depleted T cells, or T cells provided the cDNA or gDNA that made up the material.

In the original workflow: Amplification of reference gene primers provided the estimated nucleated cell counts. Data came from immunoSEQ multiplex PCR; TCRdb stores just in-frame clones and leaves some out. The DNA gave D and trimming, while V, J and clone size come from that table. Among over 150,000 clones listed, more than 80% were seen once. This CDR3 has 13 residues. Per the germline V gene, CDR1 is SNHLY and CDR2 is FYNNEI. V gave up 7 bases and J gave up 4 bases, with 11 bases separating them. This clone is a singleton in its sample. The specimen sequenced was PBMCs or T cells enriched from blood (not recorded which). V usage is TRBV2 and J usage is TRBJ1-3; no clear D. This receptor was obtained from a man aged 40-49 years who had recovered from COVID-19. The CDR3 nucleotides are TGTGCCAGCATCGGGAGCCTCGGAAACACCATATATTTT. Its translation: CASIGSLGNTIYF.